A single sample gave rise to the 15 T cell receptor beta chains below, sequenced in a study of blood T cells in healthy people across ages (dated by TCRdb to 2014 to 2015). The library was built by means of 5' RACE. The sequencer listed for this sample is Illumina HiSeq 2500. A second PCR of about 6 to 12 cycles was run with a J-beta primer mix and a sample-barcoded 5' primer. The raw public data were reprocessed by TCRdb itself: fastp quality trimming at Q25, MiXCR clonotype calling, in-frame beta chains only. CDR3 protein duplicates are merged, each entry listing the most common genes and DNA. The table for this sample lists roughly 800,000 distinct CDR3 sequences; over 45% of them were counted only once. The top ten hold roughly 22% of the sample. Material for sequencing was blood. These receptor sequences come from a man aged 25 to 40 in good health.

This clonotype was seen a few times. The chain couples TRBV29-1 to TRBJ2-1; the D gene is possibly TRBD2 (6 bases). The V gene lost 4 bases and the J gene lost 6 bases, with 16 bases spanning the gap. This CDR3 has 14 residues. Germline values: CDR1 SQVTM, CDR2 ANQGSEA. CDR3 sequence reads: CSVVQPRRGNEQFF. The CDR3 coding sequence is TGCAGCGTTGTCCAACCCAGGAGGGGCAATGAGCAGTTCTTC.

This clonotype has just a few counts. The chain is built from TRBV10-3 and TRBJ1-2, with 7 bases that match TRBD1. The CDR3 is made up of 13 amino acids. Germline V gene data show CDR1 as ENHRY and CDR2 as SYGVKD. V trimming: 5 bases; J trimming: 5 bases; junction bases outside the gene matches: 5. The CDR3 sequence is CAISPNRGYGYTF. The DNA for the CDR3 is TGTGCCATCAGTCCAAACAGGGGATATGGCTACACCTTC.

This clonotype was counted only a few times. In DNA form, the CDR3 reads TGTGCCATCAGTCCGGATACAGCCCCGACCGAGACCCAGTACTTC. Translated, it gives CAISPDTAPTETQYF. This sequence joins TRBV10-3 and TRBJ2-5; D uncertain. The CDR3 spans 15 residues. The germline gives CDR1 ENHRY, CDR2 SYGVKD. Trimming pared 5 bases from V and 5 bases from J, leaving 18 bases between.

This clonotype was seen once. The chain links TRBV9 to TRBJ1-2, with D unclear. The V gene's germline CDR1 is SGDLS and CDR2 YYNGEE. The germline V and J ends were trimmed by 0 bases and 7 bases, with 16 bases remaining between them. There are 15 residues in the CDR3. CDR3: CASSVVPGTSSGYTF. The CDR3 bases are TGTGCCAGCAGCGTAGTTCCGGGAACTAGCTCTGGCTACACCTTC. Variable domain in full (rest from reference TRBV9 and TRBJ1-2): DSGVTQTPKHLITATGQRVTLRCSPRSGDLSVYWYQQSLDQGLQFLIQYYNGEERAKGNILERFSAQQFPDLHSELNLSSLELGDSALYFCASSVVPGTSSGYTFGSGTRLTVV.

This clonotype has more than one count but fewer than ten. The chain carries TRBV5-4 and TRBJ2-5; TRBD2 aligns across 15 bases. Germline-derived CDR1 and CDR2 are SGHNT and YYREEE (reference sequence). The CDR3 consists of 18 residues. V trimming: 5 bases; J trimming: 5 bases; junction bases outside the gene matches: 13. CDR3 nucleotide sequence: TGTGCCAGCAGTACGGGACTAGCGGGGGGATCGAGCATGGAGACCCAGTACTTC. This sequence encodes CASSTGLAGGSSMETQYF.

The V gene is TRBV29-1, the J gene TRBJ1-5, with a possible D match to TRBD1 (5 bases). The CDR3 consists of 13 residues. Germline V CDR1 and CDR2: SQVTM, ANQGSEA. Trimming left V 6 bases short and J 7 bases short, with 16 bases between. This CDR3 is CSVAPGGEQPQHF. CDR3 nucleotide sequence: TGCAGCGTCGCGCCTGGGGGGGAACAGCCCCAGCATTTT.

The rearrangement uses TRBV7-9 and TRBJ2-4; the D gene is possibly TRBD2 (6 bases). Trimming shortened V by 7 bases and J by 2 bases, and 12 bases separated the two germline ends. CDR3 size: 14 residues. Germline V CDR1 and CDR2: SEHNR, FQNEAQ (reference sequence). CDR3 region: CASNGGTTKNIQYF. In nucleotides, the CDR3 is TGTGCCAGCAACGGAGGGACGACCAAAAACATTCAGTACTTC.

This chain uses TRBV10-3 with TRBJ2-7; no clear D. The V gene's germline CDR1 is ENHRY and CDR2 SYGVKD. The CDR3 totals 11 residues. Trimming stripped 6 bases from V and 6 bases from J, with 9 bases between. The CDR3 reads CAIRGMGEQYF. CDR3 in DNA: TGTGCCATCAGAGGTATGGGCGAGCAGTACTTC.

The CDR3 DNA follows: TGCAGTGCTAGGACTACATACGGGACAGACATTATAGCGCAGCATTTT. Translating gives CSARTTYGTDIIAQHF. V and J are TRBV20-1 and TRBJ1-5; 7 nucleotides agree with TRBD1. This CDR3 is 16 amino acids long. Germline CDR1 is DFQATT and CDR2 is SNEGSKA (reference sequence). Trimming removed 3 bases from V and 13 bases from J; junction bases left unmatched: 21.

This clonotype has just one count. This CDR3 reads CASSVDVAGGGDTQYF. CDR3 nucleotide sequence: TGTGCCAGCAGCGTAGACGTAGCGGGAGGCGGCGATACGCAGTATTTT. This sequence joins TRBV9 and TRBJ2-3; 10 bases match TRBD2. Unmatched junction bases numbered 7, after V lost 0 bases and J lost 6 bases. The V gene's germline CDR1 is SGDLS and CDR2 YYNGEE. The CDR3 runs to 16 residues.

The rearrangement joins TRBV7-2 to TRBJ2-7; 10 nucleotides match TRBD2. Germline values: CDR1 SGHTA, CDR2 FQGNSA. The CDR3 covers 14 residues. V gave up 5 bases and J gave up 4 bases; unmatched junction bases: 5. The CDR3 nucleotides are TGTGCCAGCAGCCCTAGCGGGAGTAGGTACGAGCAGTACTTC. This codes for CASSPSGSRYEQYF.

This rearrangement joins TRBV4-1 to TRBJ2-2; a weak D match, TRBD2 (6 bases). Looked up from germline, CDR1 is MGHRA and CDR2 is YSYEKL. Between the trimmed V and J ends, which lost 0 bases and 0 bases, there was a span of 11 bases. This CDR3 region has 17 residues. The CDR3 sequence: CASSQDSRGPNTGELFF. The CDR3 DNA reads as TGCGCCAGCAGCCAAGATTCGCGGGGTCCGAACACCGGGGAGCTGTTTTTT.

The chain has TRBV20-1 and TRBJ2-7; D call uncertain. The germline CDR1 and CDR2 sequences are DFQATT and SNEGSKA (reference sequence). Trimming took 2 bases from V and 3 from J, leaving 11 bases between them. The CDR3 covers 13 residues. The CDR3 region is CSARRLAFYEQYF. CDR3 bases: TGCAGTGCTAGACGACTTGCCTTCTACGAGCAGTACTTC.

The rearrangement uses TRBV3-1 and TRBJ1-1; 7 bases fit TRBD1. In germline, CDR1 is LGHDT, CDR2 YNNKEL (reference sequence). Unmatched junction bases numbered 6, after V lost 3 bases and J lost 5 bases. This CDR3 comprises 14 residues. The DNA of the CDR3 is TGTGCCAGCAGCCACTCAATCAGGGGGACTGAAGCTTTCTTT. This codes for CASSHSIRGTEAFF. The full variable domain, rest sourced from reference TRBV3-1 and TRBJ1-1, is DTAVSQTPKYLVTQMGNDKSIKCEQNLGHDTMYWYKQDSKKFLKIMFSYNNKELIINETVPNRFSPKSPDKAHLNLHINSLELGDSAVYFCASSHSIRGTEAFFGQGTRLTVV.

The chain carries TRBV5-6 and TRBJ1-1; D is unclear. The CDR3 is 13 amino acids. Germline V gene lookup returns CDR1 SGHDT and CDR2 YYEEEE. V was cut by 4 bases and J by 3 bases, with 10 bases left in between. CDR3 residues: CASSEGRYTEAFF. CDR3 nucleotides: TGTGCCAGCAGCGAAGGACGGTACACTGAAGCTTTCTTT.